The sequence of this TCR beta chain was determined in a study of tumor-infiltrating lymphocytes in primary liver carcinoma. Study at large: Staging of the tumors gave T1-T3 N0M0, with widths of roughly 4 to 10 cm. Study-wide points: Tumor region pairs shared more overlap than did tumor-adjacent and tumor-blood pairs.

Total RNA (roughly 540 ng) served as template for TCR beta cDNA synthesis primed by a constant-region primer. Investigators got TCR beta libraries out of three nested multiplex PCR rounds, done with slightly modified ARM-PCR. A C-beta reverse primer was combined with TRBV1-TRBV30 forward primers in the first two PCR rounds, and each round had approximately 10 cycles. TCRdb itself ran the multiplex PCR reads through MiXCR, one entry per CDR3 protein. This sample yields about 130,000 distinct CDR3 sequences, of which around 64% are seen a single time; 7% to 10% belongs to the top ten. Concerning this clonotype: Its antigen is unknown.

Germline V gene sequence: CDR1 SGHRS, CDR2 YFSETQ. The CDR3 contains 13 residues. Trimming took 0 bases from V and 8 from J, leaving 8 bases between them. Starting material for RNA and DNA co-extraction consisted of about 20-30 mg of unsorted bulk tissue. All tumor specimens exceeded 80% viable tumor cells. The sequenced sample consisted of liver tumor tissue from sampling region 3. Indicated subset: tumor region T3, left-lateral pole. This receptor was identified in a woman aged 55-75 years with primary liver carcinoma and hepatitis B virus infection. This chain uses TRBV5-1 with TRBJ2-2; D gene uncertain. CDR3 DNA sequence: TGCGCCAGCAGCTTGGGAAACGCAGGGGAGCTGTTTTTT. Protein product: CASSLGNAGELFF.